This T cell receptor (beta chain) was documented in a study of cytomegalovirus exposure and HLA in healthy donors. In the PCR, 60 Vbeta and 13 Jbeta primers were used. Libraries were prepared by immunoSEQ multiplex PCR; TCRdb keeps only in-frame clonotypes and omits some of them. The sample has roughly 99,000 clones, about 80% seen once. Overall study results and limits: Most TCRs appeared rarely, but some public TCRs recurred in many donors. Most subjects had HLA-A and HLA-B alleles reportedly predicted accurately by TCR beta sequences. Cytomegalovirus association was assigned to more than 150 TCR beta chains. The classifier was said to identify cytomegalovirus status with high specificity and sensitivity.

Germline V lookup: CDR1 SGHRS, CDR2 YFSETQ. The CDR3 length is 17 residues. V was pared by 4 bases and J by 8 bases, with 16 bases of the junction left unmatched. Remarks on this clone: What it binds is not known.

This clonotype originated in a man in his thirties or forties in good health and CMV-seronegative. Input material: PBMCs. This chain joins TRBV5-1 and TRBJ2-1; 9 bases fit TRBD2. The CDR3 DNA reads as TGCGCCAGCAGCCCAGGGGCGGGAGGGCCCACAGGGTATGAGCAGTTCTTC. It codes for CASSPGAGGPTGYEQFF.